This T cell receptor beta chain was sequenced for a study of T cell repertoires in cytomegalovirus infection. Study in general: Matching HLA type and CMV infection were both indicated by public TCR beta signatures. Study findings and constraints: HLA-C-restricted TCR beta clonotypes specific for CMV led the ex vivo response. Using cumulative public TCR beta family frequency, the authors identified those who carried CMV together with the relevant HLA.

This clonotype appeared many times. The antigen is undetermined. The CDR3 has 17 amino acids. Germline V CDR1 and CDR2: MNHNS, SASEGT. The ends were cut back, 6 bases at V and 1 base at J, with 21 bases in the middle. Each CDR3 protein is one row after TCRdb ran MiXCR on the reads. This table has around 310,000 distinct CDR3 sequences, 17% appearing once. This TCR was sampled from a human donor in good health (CMV status not recorded). Some clones in this sample may be carry-over from other donors' samples. Material: PBMCs. V gene TRBV6-1 combines with J gene TRBJ1-2; possible D gene TRBD1, 5 bases. CDR3 sequence reads: CASRREGRTRFNYGYTF. As DNA, the CDR3 is TGTGCCAGCAGACGAGAGGGACGGACGCGGTTTAACTATGGCTACACCTTC.